Reported below is one TCR beta chain. The data stem from a study of blood T cell repertoires in COVID-19. In the study overall: Samples representing acute and convalescent COVID-19 were sourced from the United States, Italy and Spain. Nucleic acid was either cDNA or gDNA, and it came from T cells, B-cell-depleted T cells, or PBMCs.

With 2 bases clipped from V and 6 bases from J, the junction kept 2 bases outside the gene matches. CDR3 size: 13 residues. Germline CDR1 reads MNHNS; CDR2 reads SASEGT. Clones were sequenced by immunoSEQ multiplex PCR, and TCRdb holds only the in-frame ones, with some missing. The sample carries 130,000 or so clones, around 87% recorded once. The chain couples TRBV6-1 to TRBJ2-3, with 7 bases lining up with TRBD1. The receptor was derived from a woman aged 50 to 60 who had recovered from COVID-19. The sequencing input was peripheral blood. CDR3 in DNA: TGTGCCAGCAGTGAAACAGGGGATGATACGCAGTATTTT. It codes for CASSETGDDTQYF.